This T cell receptor (beta chain) was captured in a study of blood T cell repertoires in COVID-19. Study-level information: There were acute and convalescent COVID-19 samples, and they came from the United States, Italy and Spain. Nucleic acid was either cDNA or gDNA, and it came from T cells, B-cell-depleted T cells, or PBMCs.

The germline V gene has CDR1 LGHDT and CDR2 YNNKEL (reference sequence). Germline trimming cut 5 bases from V and 5 bases from J; bases unmatched to any gene: 18. CDR3 length equals 18 residues. As handled by the study authors: How many nucleated cells were present was estimated from reference gene primer amplification. Profiling relied on immunoSEQ multiplex PCR, and the TCRdb table lists in-frame clones only, not all of them. V and J calls and clone size are those listed in that table; D and trimming were worked out from the DNA. The sample has 200,000 to 250,000 clones, 70% to 85% seen once. The V gene is TRBV3-1 (or the pseudogene TRBV3-2), the J gene TRBJ1-2; 9 bases line up with TRBD1. Sample: peripheral blood. The source of this sequence is a man aged 45-60 years with active or convalescent COVID-19. The CDR3 loop is CASSSTEPWTGVDYGYTF. The CDR3 DNA reads as TGTGCCAGCAGCTCTACCGAGCCCTGGACAGGGGTAGATTATGGCTACACCTTC.